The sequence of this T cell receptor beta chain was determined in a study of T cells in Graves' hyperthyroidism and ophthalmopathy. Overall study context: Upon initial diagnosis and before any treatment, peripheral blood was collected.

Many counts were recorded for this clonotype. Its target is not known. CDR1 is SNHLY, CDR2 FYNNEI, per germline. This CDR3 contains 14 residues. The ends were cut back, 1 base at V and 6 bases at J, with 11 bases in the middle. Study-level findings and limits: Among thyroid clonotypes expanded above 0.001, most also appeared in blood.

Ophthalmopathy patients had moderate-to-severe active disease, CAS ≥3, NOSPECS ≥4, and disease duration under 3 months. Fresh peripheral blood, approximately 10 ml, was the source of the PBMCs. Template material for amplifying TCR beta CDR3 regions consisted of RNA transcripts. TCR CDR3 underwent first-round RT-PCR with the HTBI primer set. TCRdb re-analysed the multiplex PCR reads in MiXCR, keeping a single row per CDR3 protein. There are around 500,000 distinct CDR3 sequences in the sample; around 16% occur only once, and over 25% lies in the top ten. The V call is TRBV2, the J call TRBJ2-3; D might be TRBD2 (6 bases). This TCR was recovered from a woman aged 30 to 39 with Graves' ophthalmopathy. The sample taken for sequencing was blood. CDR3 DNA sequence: TGTGCCAGCAGTGAAGACGGGAGAGGGGATACGCAGTATTTT. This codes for CASSEDGRGDTQYF.